This is a list of T cell receptor beta chains from one sample in a study of T cell responses to AZD1222 COVID-19 vaccine. Profiled with immunoSEQ multiplex PCR; TCRdb holds only in-frame clones, not every one. Here the sample spans around 150,000 clones, 90% to 95% being singletons. This specimen consisted of peripheral blood, obtained 28 days after the second AZD1222 dose. The receptors originated from an adult who received the AZD1222 COVID-19 vaccine. Each CDR3 is given without its conserved first and last residue. The D gene is left open where the match is weak.

>TRBV27|TRBD1
ASSLSGQGARNYT
>TRBV7-9|.
ASSLAGDQPQH
>TRBV9|.
ASSVVSQAETQY
>TRBV28|.
ASSNAGTSNEKLF
>TRBV5-1|.
ASSLGGLATDTQY
>TRBV6-6|.
ASSRASAHAVRTDTQY
>TRBV5-4|.
ASSLSGITDTQY
>TRBV19|.
ASSDGLNTEAF
>TRBV10-3|.
AISESIDTYGYT
>TRBV9|.
ASSLQGDSYGYT
>TRBV7-9|.
ASSPFTGSYQPQH
>TRBV27|.
ASSSWGWGGVEAQH
>TRBV7-3|.
ASSLTPGNTDTQY
>TRBV7-9|.
ASCGRWGVPTNEKLF
>TRBV13|.
ASSLGAISDTQY
>TRBV28|.
ASRITRGPRNQPQH
>TRBV4-2|.
ASSQVFGGMNTEAF
>TRBV5-5|.
ASSLLEGVNYGYT
>TRBV30|.
AWSQGYGELF
>TRBV27|.
ASSSGTNTEAF
>TRBV19|TRBD2
ASSPAGGPYEQY
>TRBV14|.
ASSQVEGLRAF
>TRBV6-5|TRBD1
ASSYRQGEEQY
>TRBV12-5|.
ASGFPGHLNHYEQY
>TRBV7-2|.
ASSLGNRELRQPQH
>TRBV5-4|TRBD2
ASSHKVRRGGPDNEQF
>TRBV10-3|.
AAIGGLGQPQH
>TRBV7-2|.
ASSLVRGLNTEAF
>TRBV9|.
ASSPAGGDYGYT
>TRBV15|.
ATSSPGSSTEAF
>TRBV5-5|TRBD1
ASSLEGQGAETQY
>TRBV14|.
ASSLPRGNPRSPLH
>TRBV4-1|TRBD1
ASSQLGQGGEKLF